This note documents a single T cell receptor beta chain sequence. This sample is part of a study of T-cell reconstitution after alpha-beta-depleted transplantation in children. Germline CDR1 is DFQATT and CDR2 is SNEGSKA (reference sequence). Trimming removed 0 bases at V and 2 bases at J, with 14 bases between. The CDR3 has 16 amino acids. Using unique molecular identifiers, the investigators prepared the TCRbeta library. A single record per CDR3 protein comes from TCRdb applying MiXCR to the PCR reads. The data show 450,000 to 600,000 distinct CDR3 sequences, with around 19% seen just once and approximately 3% held by the top ten.

The J gene is TRBJ2-1, the V gene TRBV20-1; D gene unclear. This clonotype was sampled from a human donor who donated a stem cell graft to a child with acute lymphoblastic leukemia. The specimen was PBMCs from the stem cell graft donor, collected from the stem cell graft. The CDR3 is CSARDPPYSAYNEQFF. CDR3 sequence (DNA): TGCAGTGCTAGAGATCCCCCGTATTCGGCCTACAATGAGCAGTTCTTC.